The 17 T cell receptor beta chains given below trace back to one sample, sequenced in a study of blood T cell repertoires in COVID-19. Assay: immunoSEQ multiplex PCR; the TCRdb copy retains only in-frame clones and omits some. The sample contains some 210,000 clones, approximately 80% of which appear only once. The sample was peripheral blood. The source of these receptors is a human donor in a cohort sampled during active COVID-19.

CDR3 nucleotides: TGTGCCAGCAGTGGAACTAGGACTGGGTACACAGATACGCAGTATTTT. Translation: CASSGTRTGYTDTQYF. This sequence joins TRBV6-6 and TRBJ2-3; possible D gene TRBD2, 5 bases. The CDR3 is made up of 16 amino acids. The V end lost 5 bases, the J end lost 2 bases, and 17 bases lay between the germline ends. Germline V lookup: CDR1 MNHNY, CDR2 SVGAGI (reference sequence).

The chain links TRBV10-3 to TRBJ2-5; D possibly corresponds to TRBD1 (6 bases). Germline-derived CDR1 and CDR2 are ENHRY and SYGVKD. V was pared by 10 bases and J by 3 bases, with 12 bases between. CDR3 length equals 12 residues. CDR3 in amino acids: CATKGVKETQYF. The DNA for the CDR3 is TGTGCCACCAAGGGGGTAAAAGAGACCCAGTACTTC.

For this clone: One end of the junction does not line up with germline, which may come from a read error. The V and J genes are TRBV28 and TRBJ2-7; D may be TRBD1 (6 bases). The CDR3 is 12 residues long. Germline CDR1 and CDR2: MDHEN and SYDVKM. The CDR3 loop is CASSLTGRRSWF. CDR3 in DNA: TGTGCCAGCAGTTTAACAGGGCGCCGTTCCTGGTTC. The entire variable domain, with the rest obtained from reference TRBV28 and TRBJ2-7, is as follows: DVKVTQSSRYLVKRTGEKVFLECVQDMDHENMFWYRQDPGLGLRLIYFSYDVKMKEKGDIPEGYSVSREKKERFSLILESASTNQTSMYLCASSLTGRRSWFGPGTRLTVT.

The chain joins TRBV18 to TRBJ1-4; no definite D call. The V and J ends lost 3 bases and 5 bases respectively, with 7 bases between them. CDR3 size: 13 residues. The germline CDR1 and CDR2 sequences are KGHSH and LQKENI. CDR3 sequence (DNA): TGTGCCAGCTCACCGGGAGTAAATGAAAAACTGTTTTTT. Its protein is CASSPGVNEKLFF.

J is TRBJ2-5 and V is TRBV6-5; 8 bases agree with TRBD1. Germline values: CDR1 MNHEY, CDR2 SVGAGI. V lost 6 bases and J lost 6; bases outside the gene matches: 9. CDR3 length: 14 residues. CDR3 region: CASRFSDRGQTQYF. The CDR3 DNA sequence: TGTGCCAGCAGATTTTCCGACAGGGGCCAGACCCAGTACTTC.

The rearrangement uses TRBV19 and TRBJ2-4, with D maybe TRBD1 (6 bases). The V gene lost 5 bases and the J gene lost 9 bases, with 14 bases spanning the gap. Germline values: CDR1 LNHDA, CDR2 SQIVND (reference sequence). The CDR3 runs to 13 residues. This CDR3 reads CASSSQGERIQYF. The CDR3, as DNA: TGTGCCAGTAGTTCACAGGGTGAGCGCATTCAGTACTTC.

The CDR3 coding sequence is TGTGCCAGCAGCTTAGCCCGGACAGGGGACTATGGCTACACCTTC. Translation gives CASSLARTGDYGYTF. The V and J genes are TRBV7-8 and TRBJ1-2; TRBD1 matches at 9 bases. The CDR3 is made up of 15 amino acids. J lost 3 bases, V lost 0 bases, and 2 bases had no gene match. Germline CDR1 is SGHVS and CDR2 is FQNEAQ. Full variable domain (missing parts from reference TRBV7-8 and TRBJ1-2): GAGVSQSPRYKVAKRGQDVALRCDPISGHVSLFWYQQALGQGPEFLTYFQNEAQLDKSGLPSDRFFAERPEGSVSTLKIQRTQQEDSAVYLCASSLARTGDYGYTFGSGTRLTVV.

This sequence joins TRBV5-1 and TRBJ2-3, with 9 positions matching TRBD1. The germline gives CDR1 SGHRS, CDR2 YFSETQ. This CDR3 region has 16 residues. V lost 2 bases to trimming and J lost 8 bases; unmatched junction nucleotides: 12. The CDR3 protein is CASSLNPGQGLGTQYF. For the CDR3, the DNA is TGCGCCAGCAGCTTAAACCCGGGACAGGGCTTGGGTACGCAGTATTTT.

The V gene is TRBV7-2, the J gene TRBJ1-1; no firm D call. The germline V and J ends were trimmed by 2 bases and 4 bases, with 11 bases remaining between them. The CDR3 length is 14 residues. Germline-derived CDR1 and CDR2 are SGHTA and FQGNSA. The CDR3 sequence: CASSLLERGTEAFF. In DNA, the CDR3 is TGTGCCAGCAGCTTATTGGAACGGGGCACTGAAGCTTTCTTT.

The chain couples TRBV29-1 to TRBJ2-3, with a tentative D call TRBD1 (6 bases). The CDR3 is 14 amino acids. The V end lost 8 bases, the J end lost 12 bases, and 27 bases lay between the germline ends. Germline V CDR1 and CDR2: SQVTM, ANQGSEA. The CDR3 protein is CSIPFPSRDKSQYF. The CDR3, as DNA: TGCAGCATTCCCTTCCCGTCCCGGGACAAAAGCCAGTATTTT.

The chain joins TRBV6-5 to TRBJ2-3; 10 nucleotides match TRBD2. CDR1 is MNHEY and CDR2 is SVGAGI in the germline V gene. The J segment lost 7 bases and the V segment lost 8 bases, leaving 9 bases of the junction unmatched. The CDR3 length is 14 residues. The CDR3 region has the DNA TGTGCCAGCCAGGGAGCGGGGGGGTTGAATACGCAGTATTTT. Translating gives CASQGAGGLNTQYF.

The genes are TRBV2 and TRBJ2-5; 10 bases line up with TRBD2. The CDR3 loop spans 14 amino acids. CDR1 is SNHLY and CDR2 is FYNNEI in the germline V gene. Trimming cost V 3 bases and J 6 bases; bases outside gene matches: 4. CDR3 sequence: CASSDERGGQTQYF. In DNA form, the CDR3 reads TGTGCCAGCAGTGATGAGCGGGGGGGGCAGACCCAGTACTTC.

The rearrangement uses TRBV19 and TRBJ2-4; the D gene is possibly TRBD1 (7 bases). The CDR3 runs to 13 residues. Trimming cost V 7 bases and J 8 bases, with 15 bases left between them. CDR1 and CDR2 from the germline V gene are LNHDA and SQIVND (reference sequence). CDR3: CASNRQGGDIQYF. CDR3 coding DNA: TGTGCCAGTAACCGTCAGGGGGGTGACATTCAGTACTTC.

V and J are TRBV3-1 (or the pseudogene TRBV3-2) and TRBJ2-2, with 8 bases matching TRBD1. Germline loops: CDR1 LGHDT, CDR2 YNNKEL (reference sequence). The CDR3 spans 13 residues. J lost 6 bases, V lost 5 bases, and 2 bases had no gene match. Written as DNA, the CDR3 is TGTGCCAGCAGCTCACAGGGGGCCGGGGAGCTGTTTTTT. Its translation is CASSSQGAGELFF.

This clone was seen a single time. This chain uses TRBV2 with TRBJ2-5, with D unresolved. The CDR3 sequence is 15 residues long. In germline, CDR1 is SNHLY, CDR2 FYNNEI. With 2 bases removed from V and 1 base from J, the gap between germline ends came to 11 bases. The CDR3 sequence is CASSESTRPQETQYF. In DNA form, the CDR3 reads TGTGCCAGCAGTGAATCGACAAGACCCCAAGAGACCCAGTACTTC. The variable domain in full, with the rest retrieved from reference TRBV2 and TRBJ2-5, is EPEVTQTPSHQVTQMGQEVILRCVPISNHLYFYWYRQILGQKVEFLVSFYNNEISEKSEIFDDQFSVERPDGSNFTLKIRSTKLEDSAMYFCASSESTRPQETQYFGPGTRLLVL.

The CDR3 DNA reads TGTGCCAGCAGTTACTCGAGGCATAAAACTGAAGCTTTCTTT. Its translation: CASSYSRHKTEAFF. The rearrangement links TRBV6-5 to TRBJ1-1; D is uncertain. The germline V gene encodes CDR1 MNHEY and CDR2 SVGAGI. The ends were cut back, 0 bases at V and 5 bases at J, with 10 bases in the middle. The CDR3 is 14 residues long.

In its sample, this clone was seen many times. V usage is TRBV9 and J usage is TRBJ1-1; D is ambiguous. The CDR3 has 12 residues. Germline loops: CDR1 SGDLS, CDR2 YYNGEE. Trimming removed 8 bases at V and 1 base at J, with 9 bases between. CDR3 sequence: CASRHPNTEAFF. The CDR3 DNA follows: TGTGCCAGTCGACACCCGAACACTGAAGCTTTCTTT.